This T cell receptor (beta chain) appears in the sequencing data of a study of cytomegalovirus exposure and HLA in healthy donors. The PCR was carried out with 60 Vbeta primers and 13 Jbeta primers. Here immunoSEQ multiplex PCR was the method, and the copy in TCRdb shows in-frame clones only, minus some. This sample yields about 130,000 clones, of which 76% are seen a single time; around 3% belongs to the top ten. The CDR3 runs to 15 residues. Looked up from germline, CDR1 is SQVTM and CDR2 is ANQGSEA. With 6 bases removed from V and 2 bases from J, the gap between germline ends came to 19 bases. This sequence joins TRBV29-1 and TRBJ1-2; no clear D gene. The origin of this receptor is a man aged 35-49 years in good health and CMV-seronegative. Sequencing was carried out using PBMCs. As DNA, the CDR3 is TGCAGCGTCCTAAGGGAGGTCAGCGAGAACTATGGCTACACCTTC. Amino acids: CSVLREVSENYGYTF.